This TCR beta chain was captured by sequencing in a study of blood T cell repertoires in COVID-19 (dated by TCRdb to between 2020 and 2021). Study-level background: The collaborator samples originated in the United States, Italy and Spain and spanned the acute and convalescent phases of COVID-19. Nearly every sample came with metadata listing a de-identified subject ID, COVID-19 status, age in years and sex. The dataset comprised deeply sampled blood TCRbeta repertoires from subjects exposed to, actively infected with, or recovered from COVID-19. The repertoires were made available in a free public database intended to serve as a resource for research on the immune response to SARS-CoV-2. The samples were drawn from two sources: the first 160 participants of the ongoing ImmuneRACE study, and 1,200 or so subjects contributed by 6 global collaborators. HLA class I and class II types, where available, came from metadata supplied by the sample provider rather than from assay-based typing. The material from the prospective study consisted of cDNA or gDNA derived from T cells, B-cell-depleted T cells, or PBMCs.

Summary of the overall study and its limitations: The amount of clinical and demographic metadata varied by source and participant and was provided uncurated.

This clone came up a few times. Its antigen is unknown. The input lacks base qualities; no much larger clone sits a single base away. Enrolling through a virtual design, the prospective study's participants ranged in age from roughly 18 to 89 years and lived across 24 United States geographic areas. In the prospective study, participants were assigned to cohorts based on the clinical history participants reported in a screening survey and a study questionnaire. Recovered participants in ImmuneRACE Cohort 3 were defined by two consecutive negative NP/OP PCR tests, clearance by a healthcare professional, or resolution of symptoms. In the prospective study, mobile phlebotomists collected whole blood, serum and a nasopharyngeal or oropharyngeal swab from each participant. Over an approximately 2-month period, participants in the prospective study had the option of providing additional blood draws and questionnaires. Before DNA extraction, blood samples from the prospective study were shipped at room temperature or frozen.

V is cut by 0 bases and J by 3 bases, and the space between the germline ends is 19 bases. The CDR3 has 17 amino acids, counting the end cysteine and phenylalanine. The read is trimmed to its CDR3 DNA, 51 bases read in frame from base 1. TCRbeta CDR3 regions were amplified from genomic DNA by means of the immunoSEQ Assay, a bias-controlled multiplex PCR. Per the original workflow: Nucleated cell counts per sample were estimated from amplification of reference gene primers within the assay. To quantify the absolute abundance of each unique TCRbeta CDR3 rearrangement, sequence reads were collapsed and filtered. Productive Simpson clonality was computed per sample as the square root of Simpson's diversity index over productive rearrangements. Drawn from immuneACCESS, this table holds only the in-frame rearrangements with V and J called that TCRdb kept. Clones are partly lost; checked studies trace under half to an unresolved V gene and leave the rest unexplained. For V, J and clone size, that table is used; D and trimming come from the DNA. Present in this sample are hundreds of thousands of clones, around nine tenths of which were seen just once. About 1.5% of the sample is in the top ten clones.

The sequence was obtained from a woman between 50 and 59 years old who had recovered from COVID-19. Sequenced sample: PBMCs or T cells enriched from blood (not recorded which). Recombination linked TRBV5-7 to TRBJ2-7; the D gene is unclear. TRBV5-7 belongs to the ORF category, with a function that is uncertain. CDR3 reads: CASSLVQPSPPFYEQYF. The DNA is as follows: TGTGCCAGCAGCTTGGTACAGCCCAGTCCCCCCTTCTACGAGCAGTACTTC.